These T cell receptor beta chains were read from a single sample in a study of T cells in Graves' hyperthyroidism and ophthalmopathy. In TCRdb, the multiplex PCR reads were re-called with MiXCR into one record per CDR3 protein. The table records about 500,000 distinct CDR3 sequences, around 43% of them present only once. Sequencing input: peripheral blood or thyroid tissue (not recorded which). Receptors were obtained from an adult woman with Graves' disease, either hyperthyroidism or ophthalmopathy (not recorded which). CDR3s leave out the opening cysteine and the closing phenylalanine or tryptophan. The listing skips clone size in some rows; elsewhere it reads once, few, many or a size class.

len: 12; abundance: many; v_gene: TRBV16; CDR3aa: ASSQSDSNQPQH
len: 9; abundance: -; v_gene: TRBV20-1; CDR3aa: SAAGGTEAF
len: 13; abundance: -; v_gene: TRBV7-9; CDR3aa: ASSKGQNAAYEQY
len: 11; abundance: -; v_gene: TRBV7-9; CDR3aa: ASNRGTNEKLF
len: 11; abundance: many; v_gene: TRBV29-1; CDR3aa: SVAENSNQPQH
len: 14; abundance: few; v_gene: TRBV2; CDR3aa: ASSVKQGGPNSPLH
len: 12; abundance: many; v_gene: TRBV19; CDR3aa: ASSMGTGRQPQH
len: 12; abundance: once; v_gene: TRBV12-3/TRBV12-4; CDR3aa: ASCRGTYNQPQH
len: 11; abundance: -; v_gene: TRBV13; CDR3aa: ASSVATGTEAF
len: 12; abundance: many; v_gene: TRBV12-3/TRBV12-4; CDR3aa: ASSLSSSQETQY
len: 10; abundance: many; v_gene: TRBV10-3; CDR3aa: ATGDSLDGYT
len: 15; abundance: -; v_gene: TRBV12-3/TRBV12-4; CDR3aa: ASSPRGARAGTGELF
len: 11; abundance: few; v_gene: TRBV7-2; CDR3aa: ASSWTSGYEQY
len: 11; abundance: once; v_gene: TRBV10-2; CDR3aa: ASRGRLGTEAF
len: 13; abundance: -; v_gene: TRBV2; CDR3aa: ASTRTGAGNQPQH
len: 13; abundance: -; v_gene: TRBV19; CDR3aa: ASSFRGQVNQPQH
len: 13; abundance: -; v_gene: TRBV5-8; CDR3aa: ASRAAGGGQETQY
len: 14; abundance: many; v_gene: TRBV11-2; CDR3aa: ASSPPPGGRGETQY
len: 16; abundance: few; v_gene: TRBV10-3; CDR3aa: AISRQLNRRSSYNEQF
len: 13; abundance: -; v_gene: TRBV7-2; CDR3aa: ASSFDRVGGEKLF
len: 14; abundance: -; v_gene: TRBV11-2; CDR3aa: AISDLLRGFNYGYT
len: 16; abundance: -; v_gene: TRBV7-2; CDR3aa: ASSLRGWREGRRETQY
len: 6; abundance: -; v_gene: TRBV20-1; CDR3aa: SARAQY
len: 12; abundance: -; v_gene: TRBV19; CDR3aa: ASQRGGGNQPQH
len: 13; abundance: -; v_gene: TRBV5-1; CDR3aa: ASSLEAGSAYEQY
len: 11; abundance: -; v_gene: TRBV7-9; CDR3aa: ASSRRWNGWRT
len: 13; abundance: many; v_gene: TRBV6-2/TRBV6-3; CDR3aa: ASRPGQGTNQPQH
len: 12; abundance: -; v_gene: TRBV29-1; CDR3aa: SAMQTGSSYEQY
len: 10; abundance: -; v_gene: TRBV10-3; CDR3aa: ATVSQGAKLF
len: 10; abundance: -; v_gene: TRBV2; CDR3aa: ATRERAETQY
len: 13; abundance: -; v_gene: TRBV7-9; CDR3aa: ASSLSTSGTYEQY
len: 8; abundance: few; v_gene: TRBV20-1; CDR3aa: SAYTRPQH
len: 14; abundance: -; v_gene: TRBV7-9; CDR3aa: ASLSLGDVTNYGYT
len: 11; abundance: many; v_gene: TRBV5-4; CDR3aa: ASSLEGWDEQY
len: 13; abundance: -; v_gene: TRBV14; CDR3aa: ASRGSASGANVLT
len: 15; abundance: -; v_gene: TRBV27; CDR3aa: ASSLLGSGGAKTEAF
len: 12; abundance: -; v_gene: TRBV13; CDR3aa: ASSLFGLTDTQY
len: 12; abundance: many; v_gene: TRBV7-9; CDR3aa: ASSLSVSGNTIY
len: 15; abundance: -; v_gene: TRBV5-1; CDR3aa: ASSLVGKGSGANVLT
len: 11; abundance: -; v_gene: TRBV2; CDR3aa: ASSERGGSPLH
len: 13; abundance: once; v_gene: TRBV7-8; CDR3aa: ASSARVGSNEKLF
len: 13; abundance: many; v_gene: TRBV5-1; CDR3aa: ASSSTAKDTGELF
len: 11; abundance: -; v_gene: TRBV7-9; CDR3aa: TSGGQGAYEQY
len: 12; abundance: -; v_gene: TRBV5-5; CDR3aa: ASSVMGRKETQY
len: 13; abundance: -; v_gene: TRBV4-1; CDR3aa: ASSPKSGREEKLF
len: 11; abundance: -; v_gene: TRBV20-1; CDR3aa: SARASDRAPLH
len: 10; abundance: few; v_gene: TRBV29-1; CDR3aa: SVEGTGTEAF
len: 12; abundance: many; v_gene: TRBV5-6; CDR3aa: ASSLPGGDEKLF
len: 12; abundance: -; v_gene: TRBV12-3/TRBV12-4; CDR3aa: ASMQGGRNYGYT
len: 10; abundance: -; v_gene: TRBV29-1; CDR3aa: SVEWVRSEQY